The source of this T cell receptor beta chain is a study of CD8+ T cells in alopecia areata. The V gene lost 2 bases and the J gene lost 3 bases, with 11 bases spanning the gap. The CDR3 length is 14 residues. Germline lookup yields CDR1 SGHTA and CDR2 FQGTGA. RNA was isolated and reverse transcribed to cDNA, the sequencing template. Sequencing was performed with immunoSEQ multiplex PCR; in TCRdb, only in-frame clones are kept and a portion is missing. The repertoire has about 97,000 clones, about 40% of them found once; the top ten carry approximately 1.5%. The source is a human donor with alopecia areata. Source material: CD4+ T cells sorted from blood. The chain combines TRBV7-3 with TRBJ2-7; D is perhaps TRBD1 (5 bases). The DNA of the CDR3 is TGTGCCAGCAGCTTATCAGGGATTGGCTACGAGCAGTACTTC. Residues: CASSLSGIGYEQYF.